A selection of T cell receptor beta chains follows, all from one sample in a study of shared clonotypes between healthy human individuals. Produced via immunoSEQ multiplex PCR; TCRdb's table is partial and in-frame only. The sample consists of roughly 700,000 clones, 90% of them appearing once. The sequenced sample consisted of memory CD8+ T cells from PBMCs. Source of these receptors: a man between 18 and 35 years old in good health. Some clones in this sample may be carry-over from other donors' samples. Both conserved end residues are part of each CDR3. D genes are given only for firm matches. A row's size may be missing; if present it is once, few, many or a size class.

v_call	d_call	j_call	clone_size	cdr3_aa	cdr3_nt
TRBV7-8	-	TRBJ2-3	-	CASSLVGASTDTQYF	TGTGCCAGCAGCTTAGTCGGGGCGAGCACAGATACGCAGTATTTT
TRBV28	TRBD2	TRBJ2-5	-	CASSPLAGVKETQYF	TGTGCCAGCAGTCCTCTAGCGGGAGTAAAAGAGACCCAGTACTTC
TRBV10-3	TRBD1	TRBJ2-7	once	CAIRGGPTYEQYF	TGTGCCATCAGAGGGGGCCCTACCTACGAGCAGTACTTC
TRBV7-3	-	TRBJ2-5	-	CASSLYGRGWETQYF	TGTGCCAGCAGCTTATACGGCAGGGGTTGGGAGACCCAGTACTTC
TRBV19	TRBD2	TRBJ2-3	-	CASSPGLAGGPDTQYF	TGTGCCAGTAGCCCTGGACTAGCGGGAGGGCCAGATACGCAGTATTTT
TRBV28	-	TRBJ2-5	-	CASSLIRGETQYF	TGTGCCAGCAGTTTGATCAGGGGAGAGACCCAGTACTTC
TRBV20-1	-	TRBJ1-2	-	CSAPRDGYTF	TGCAGTGCCCCAAGGGATGGCTACACCTTC
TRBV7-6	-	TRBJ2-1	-	CASSLISRGYEQFF	TGTGCCAGCAGCTTAATAAGCAGAGGTTATGAGCAGTTCTTC
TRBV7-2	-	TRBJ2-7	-	CASSRHSEARDDYEQYF	TGTGCCAGCAGCCGCCACAGCGAGGCCAGGGATGACTACGAGCAGTACTTC
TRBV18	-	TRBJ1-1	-	CASSPGQINTEAFF	TGTGCCAGCTCACCAGGGCAGATAAACACTGAAGCTTTCTTT
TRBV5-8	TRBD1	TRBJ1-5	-	CASIPGQLYSNQPQHF	TGTGCCAGCATCCCGGGACAGCTCTATAGCAATCAGCCCCAGCATTTT
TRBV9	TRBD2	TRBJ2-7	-	CASSTRDYSPEQYF	TGTGCCAGCAGCACACGGGACTACTCCCCCGAGCAGTACTTC
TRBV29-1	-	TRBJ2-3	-	CSVWGWGGTDTQYF	TGCAGCGTTTGGGGATGGGGCGGCACAGATACGCAGTATTTT
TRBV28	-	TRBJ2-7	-	CASSLGGGLHEQYF	TGTGCCAGCAGTTTAGGCGGCGGGCTCCACGAGCAGTACTTC
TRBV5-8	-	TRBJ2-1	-	CASSFGTEYNEQFF	TGTGCCAGCAGCTTTGGGACGGAATACAATGAGCAGTTCTTC
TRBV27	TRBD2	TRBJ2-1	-	CASSLGSGPLSYNEQFF	TGTGCCAGCAGTTTAGGTAGCGGGCCGCTCTCCTACAATGAGCAGTTCTTC
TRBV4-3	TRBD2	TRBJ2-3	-	CASSHLSGTSTDTQYF	TGCGCCAGCAGCCACCTAAGCGGGACTAGCACAGATACGCAGTATTTT